The rows below give T cell receptor beta chains drawn from one sample of a study of T cells after yellow fever vaccination. TCRdb re-analysed the 5' RACE reads in MiXCR, keeping a single row per CDR3 protein. The sample lists roughly 160,000 distinct CDR3 sequences, under 7.5% occurring once. This specimen was CD4+ T cells sorted from PBMCs, taken around 5 days after the first yellow fever vaccination. These receptors were taken from a man between 18 and 35 years old who received the YFV17D yellow fever vaccine. CDR3s leave out the opening cysteine and the closing phenylalanine or tryptophan. Only some rows state a clone size, as once, few, many or a class for expanded clones.

TRBJ2-6 | . | TRBV6-2/TRBV6-3 | ACFSPSGANVLT
TRBJ2-6 | . | TRBV29-1 | SVTRDSGANVLT
TRBJ1-1 | many | TRBV27 | ASSLSGTGIRSRAF
TRBJ2-1 | many | TRBV5-1 | ASEPPGGGRNNEQF
TRBJ1-2 | . | TRBV18 | ASSPDGARLRSAFNYGYT
TRBJ1-4 | . | TRBV29-1 | SVSQGYEKLF
TRBJ2-5 | many | TRBV18 | ASSPQQETQY
TRBJ2-7 | many | TRBV2 | ASGGTFSYEQY
TRBJ1-5 | many | TRBV27 | ASSLRPGNQPQH
TRBJ1-5 | many | TRBV12-3/TRBV12-4 | ASSFSGFSNQPQH
TRBJ1-2 | many | TRBV24-1 | ATSDRQGRGYT
TRBJ2-1 | many | TRBV2 | ASSVDRALYNEQF
TRBJ2-3 | many | TRBV4-3 | ASSQIGTDTQY
TRBJ2-3 | many | TRBV6-5 | ASSYAGQGDTQY
TRBJ2-1 | many | TRBV12-3/TRBV12-4 | ASSPTSGAGGGQF
TRBJ2-2 | many | TRBV5-1 | ASRSLATNTGELF
TRBJ1-3 | few | TRBV4-3 | ASSQAQLASGNTIY
TRBJ2-1 | . | TRBV7-2 | ASSRTSGNEQF
TRBJ2-5 | many | TRBV12-3/TRBV12-4 | ASSFVGASETQY
TRBJ2-5 | . | TRBV4-3 | ASSQGPGGQY
TRBJ2-1 | . | TRBV7-8 | ASSLLAGEQF
TRBJ1-5 | few | TRBV27 | ASRYGGGNQPQH
TRBJ1-3 | . | TRBV20-1 | SASTPAGNTIY
TRBJ2-1 | many | TRBV6-6 | ASRAFSNEQF
TRBJ2-7 | few | TRBV5-1 | ASSLMGQGAEEQY
TRBJ1-4 | few | TRBV20-1 | SARDLLWGTNEKLF
TRBJ1-6 | few | TRBV2 | ASLLQGDSPLH
TRBJ1-3 | . | TRBV7-9 | ASSPPNGNTIY
TRBJ2-3 | many | TRBV5-1 | ASSPLPGDTQY
TRBJ2-1 | many | TRBV12-3/TRBV12-4 | ASRSGRDNEQF
TRBJ1-6 | many | TRBV6-5 | ASSYHGQVNSPLH
TRBJ2-3 | . | TRBV20-1 | SARAQGVGGGTDTQY
TRBJ1-4 | . | TRBV6-2/TRBV6-3 | ASRRGGEKLF
TRBJ1-1 | many | TRBV6-2/TRBV6-3 | ASSNHRDGNTEAF
TRBJ2-5 | many | TRBV18 | ASSPGRAEETQY
TRBJ1-5 | . | TRBV5-1 | ASSPDPGRNQPQH
TRBJ2-3 | few | TRBV7-2 | ASSLGGSGATDTQY
TRBJ2-2 | . | TRBV25-1 | ASSFGGVTGELF
TRBJ1-5 | many | TRBV5-6 | ASSFTGGQPQH
TRBJ1-6 | many | TRBV7-2 | ASSLTGSDSPLH
TRBJ1-1 | . | TRBV5-1 | ASSLAGAGDEAF
TRBJ1-4 | few | TRBV5-1 | ASSWEGVRAGVTNEKLF